This is a list of T cell receptor beta chains from one sample in a study of blood T cell repertoires in COVID-19. Clones were read by immunoSEQ multiplex PCR, and TCRdb kept only the in-frame ones, dropping some. The sample comprises 200,000 to 300,000 clones, around 86% of which are singletons, and approximately 6.8% rests with the top ten. Sequencing was carried out using peripheral blood. These TCRs come from a woman in her sixties or seventies with active or convalescent COVID-19. The CDR3 runs from the conserved cysteine through the conserved F or W. D genes are given only for firm matches. Only some rows state a clone size, as once, few, many or a class for expanded clones.

size	V	D	J	CDR3	DNA
.	TRBV11-2	TRBD1	TRBJ1-4	CASSLVTGTANEKLFF	TGTGCCAGCAGCTTAGTCACCGGGACAGCAAATGAAAAACTGTTTTTT
few	TRBV18	TRBD1	TRBJ1-2	CASSSTGTDYGYTF	TGTGCCAGCTCATCGACCGGGACAGACTATGGCTACACCTTC
once	TRBV9	.	TRBJ1-1	CASSVPSTEAFF	TGTGCCAGCAGCGTGCCTAGCACTGAAGCTTTCTTT
.	TRBV7-2	.	TRBJ2-7	CASSLARLSYEQYF	TGTGCCAGCAGCTTAGCGAGGCTATCCTACGAGCAGTACTTC
.	TRBV4-2	.	TRBJ2-7	CASSQDRTTSQYEQYF	TGTGCCAGCAGCCAAGACCGGACTACATCGCAATACGAGCAGTACTTC
.	TRBV6-5	.	TRBJ1-4	CASSGLGGEKLFF	TGTGCCAGCTCGGGTCTCGGGGGTGAAAAACTGTTTTTT
.	TRBV4-3	.	TRBJ1-1	CASSQGGRGEAFF	TGCGCCAGCAGCCAAGGCGGCAGGGGTGAAGCTTTCTTT
.	TRBV24-1	.	TRBJ1-4	CATSDSSSATNEKLFF	TGTGCCACCAGTGATTCCTCTAGTGCAACTAATGAAAAACTGTTTTTT
.	TRBV6-1	TRBD2	TRBJ2-5	CASSEAGGVETQYF	TGTGCCAGCAGTGAAGCCGGGGGGGTGGAGACCCAGTACTTC
once	TRBV7-2	.	TRBJ1-5	CASSAMDSFQPQHF	TGTGCCAGCAGCGCCATGGACTCTTTCCAGCCCCAGCATTTT
.	TRBV24-1	.	TRBJ1-2	CATSAQGSGYTF	TGTGCCACCAGTGCCCAGGGGAGCGGCTACACCTTC
.	TRBV5-1	TRBD2	TRBJ2-7	CASSPRAGVEQYF	TGCGCCAGCAGCCCGCGAGCGGGGGTCGAGCAGTACTTC
.	TRBV24-1	.	TRBJ2-2	CATSGEAVSGTGELFF	TGTGCCACCAGTGGAGAAGCGGTCTCGGGCACCGGGGAGCTGTTTTTT
.	TRBV7-2	.	TRBJ1-2	CASSLGLVGSGYTF	TGTGCCAGCAGCTTAGGACTGGTCGGATCTGGCTACACCTTC
.	TRBV5-1	.	TRBJ1-1	CASSPGGYSVNTEAFF	TGCGCCAGCAGCCCGGGAGGTTACAGCGTGAACACTGAAGCTTTCTTT
.	TRBV12-3/TRBV12-4	.	TRBJ1-1	CASSFSENTEAFF	TGTGCCAGCAGTTTTTCAGAGAACACTGAAGCTTTCTTT
.	TRBV6-6	.	TRBJ1-5	CASSEKGGSNQPQHF	TGTGCCAGCAGTGAGAAGGGGGGGAGCAATCAGCCCCAGCATTTT
.	TRBV3-1/TRBV3-2	TRBD1	TRBJ1-3	CASSQTGGGGNTIYF	TGTGCCAGCAGCCAAACAGGGGGCGGTGGAAACACCATATATTTT
.	TRBV29-1	.	TRBJ1-3	CSVRTAPGNTIYF	TGCAGCGTACGGACAGCCCCTGGAAACACCATATATTTT
.	TRBV3-1/TRBV3-2	TRBD1	TRBJ1-1	CASSKTGANTEAFF	TGTGCCAGCAGCAAGACAGGGGCGAACACTGAAGCTTTCTTT
.	TRBV3-1/TRBV3-2	TRBD1	TRBJ2-7	CASSGDRGSEQYF	TGTGCCAGCAGCGGGGACAGGGGTTCCGAGCAGTACTTC
.	TRBV19	.	TRBJ1-3	CASSIGWTRRVKASGNTIYF	TGTGCCAGTAGTATAGGATGGACCCGCAGGGTGAAAGCTTCGGGAAACACCATATATTTT
.	TRBV5-1	.	TRBJ1-1	CASSSRSGDMNTEAFF	TGCGCCAGCAGCTCCCGCTCAGGGGACATGAACACTGAAGCTTTCTTT
.	TRBV7-2	TRBD2	TRBJ2-2	CASSWTSGRTGELFF	TGTGCCAGCAGCTGGACTAGCGGCCGTACCGGGGAGCTGTTTTTT
few	TRBV2	.	TRBJ2-3	CASSGGNTDTQYF	TGTGCCAGCAGTGGCGGAAACACAGATACGCAGTATTTT
.	TRBV7-2	TRBD1	TRBJ2-1	CASTPDPGTGGSWDEQFF	TGTGCCAGCACCCCGGACCCCGGGACAGGGGGCTCTTGGGATGAGCAGTTCTTC
once	TRBV24-1	TRBD1	TRBJ2-1	CATSDRTGGLTNEQFF	TGTGCCACCAGTGACCGGACAGGAGGCTTGACGAATGAGCAGTTCTTC
.	TRBV11-3	TRBD2	TRBJ2-2	CASSAATSGGTGELFF	TGTGCCAGCAGCGCCGCGACTAGCGGGGGCACCGGGGAGCTGTTTTTT
.	TRBV6-5	.	TRBJ2-7	CASFLSPRESQQYF	TGTGCCAGCTTCCTCTCCCCCCGGGAATCGCAGCAGTACTTC
.	TRBV28	.	TRBJ1-2	CASSFEGDYGYTF	TGTGCCAGCAGTTTTGAGGGGGACTATGGCTACACCTTC
.	TRBV11-2	TRBD1	TRBJ2-2	CASSPWTGRNTGELFF	TGTGCCAGCAGCCCTTGGACAGGCCGGAACACCGGGGAGCTGTTTTTT
.	TRBV9	TRBD1	TRBJ1-6	CASSVGATGARGGSPLHF	TGTGCCAGCAGCGTAGGAGCTACAGGGGCTCGTGGAGGTTCACCCCTCCACTTT
.	TRBV6-5	.	TRBJ2-2	CASRDTGPGELFF	TGTGCCAGCAGGGATACAGGGCCCGGGGAGCTGTTTTTT
few	TRBV19	.	TRBJ1-5	CASSMKAPGGNQPQHF	TGTGCCAGTAGTATGAAGGCCCCAGGCGGCAATCAGCCCCAGCATTTT
.	TRBV10-3	TRBD1	TRBJ2-5	CAISRQGLKETQYF	TGTGCCATCAGCCGACAGGGTCTAAAAGAGACCCAGTACTTC
.	TRBV5-1	TRBD1	TRBJ2-7	CASSTEQGGRYEQYF	TGCGCCAGCAGCACGGAACAGGGGGGTCGCTACGAGCAGTACTTC
.	TRBV10-3	TRBD1	TRBJ2-7	CAMAGTGQDEQYF	TGTGCCATGGCCGGGACAGGGCAAGACGAGCAGTACTTC
.	TRBV6-6	.	TRBJ1-5	CASSYSGRGSNQPQHF	TGTGCCAGCAGTTACTCCGGCAGGGGTAGCAATCAGCCCCAGCATTTT
.	TRBV2	TRBD1	TRBJ1-5	CASRWDRGDNQPQHF	TGTGCCAGCAGGTGGGACAGGGGTGACAATCAGCCCCAGCATTTT
.	TRBV14	TRBD2	TRBJ2-7	CASSQGTSGGAGEQYF	TGTGCCAGCAGCCAGGGGACTAGCGGGGGGGCTGGCGAGCAGTACTTC
.	TRBV5-5	TRBD2	TRBJ2-5	CASSPIGGETQYF	TGTGCCAGCAGCCCGATCGGGGGGGAGACCCAGTACTTC